This TCR beta chain was documented in a study of T cell repertoires in ileal Crohn's disease. In the study overall: At surgery, 35% to 40% of patients smoked, with median disease duration 7.9 years.

Using immunoSEQ multiplex PCR, the repertoire was profiled, and TCRdb retains in-frame clones only, with some absent. In the table there are around 7,300 clones, roughly 72% of which are singletons. Study observations and caveats: Active smokers at surgery had more clonal expansions than non-smokers. High-frequency clones were more common in sorted CD8 than CD4 cells. Every patient over 26.8% clonality showed endoscopic recurrence.

Concerning this clone itself: No antigen is known for it.

The time point is: neoterminal ileum biopsy at postoperative endoscopy, about 6 months after surgery. The TCR comes from an adult with Crohn's disease. The sample consisted of ileal tissue.

CDR3 DNA: TGTGCCAGCAGTTACGTAGATGAGCAGTTCTTC. Translating gives CASSYVDEQFF. This sequence joins TRBV6-5 and TRBJ2-1; no definite D call. The CDR3 extends over 11 amino acids. The V end lost 2 bases, the J end lost 8 bases, and 4 bases lay between the germline ends. Per germline, CDR1 MNHEY and CDR2 SVGAGI.